One sample yielded the 27 T cell receptor beta chains listed below, sequenced in a study of neurological immune-mediated disorders. Time point indicated: longitudinal time-point 3. TCRdb ran MiXCR on the 5' RACE reads and lists one entry per CDR3 protein. The profile shows roughly 49,000 distinct CDR3 sequences, 10% to 15% of them singletons. The specimen was PBMCs. The origin of the receptors is a male donor with HTLV-1-associated myelopathy (HAM/TSP).

V and J are TRBV7-2 and TRBJ2-1; D might be TRBD1 (6 bases). Germline CDR1 reads SGHTA; CDR2 reads FQGNSA. This CDR3 comprises 15 residues. V lost 4 bases to trimming and J lost 0 bases, with 10 bases between them. The CDR3 is CASSSQGGSYNEQFF. The DNA for the CDR3 is TGTGCCAGCAGCTCACAGGGCGGCTCCTACAATGAGCAGTTCTTC. The complete variable domain, with remaining parts taken from reference TRBV7-2 and TRBJ2-1, reads GAGVSQSPSNKVTEKGKDVELRCDPISGHTALYWYRQSLGQGLEFLIYFQGNSAPDKSGLPSDRFSAERTGGSVSTLTIQRTQQEDSAVYLCASSSQGGSYNEQFFGPGTRLTVL.

The chain uses TRBV5-1 and TRBJ2-2; 9 bases agree with TRBD1. Germline V lookup: CDR1 SGHRS, CDR2 YFSETQ. The CDR3 totals 16 residues. V lost 0 bases and J lost 6; bases outside the gene matches: 6. CDR3 sequence (DNA): TGCGCCAGCAGCTTGGAGGGACAGGGTTTATCCGGGGAGCTGTTTTTT. This translates into CASSLEGQGLSGELFF.

This clonotype is judged medium-sized (0.01 to 0.1%). J is TRBJ2-4 and V is TRBV4-3, with TRBD1 identical over 9 bases. CDR1 is LGHNA and CDR2 is YSLEER in the germline V gene. V shed 5 bases, J shed 6 bases, and the junction held 2 bases outside the gene matches. The CDR3 totals 13 residues. CDR3 DNA sequence: TGCGCCAGCAGCTCGACAGGGGGAAACATTCAGTACTTC. Residues: CASSSTGGNIQYF.

This chain uses TRBV14 with TRBJ2-7; TRBD1 might be the D (6 bases). Germline assignment: CDR1 SGHDN and CDR2 FVKESK. The ends were cut back, 3 bases at V and 1 base at J, with 7 bases in the middle. The CDR3 spans 13 residues. CDR3 in amino acids: CASSHRGSYEQYF. The CDR3 nucleotides read TGTGCCAGCAGCCACAGGGGTTCCTACGAGCAGTACTTC. Looking up the rest from reference TRBV14 and TRBJ2-7 gives the full variable domain: EAGVTQFPSHSVIEKGQTVTLRCDPISGHDNLYWYRRVMGKEIKFLLHFVKESKQDESGMPNNRFLAERTGGTYSTLKVQPAELEDSGVYFCASSHRGSYEQYFGPGTRLTVT.

The table lists this clonotype with many counts. V usage is TRBV5-1 and J usage is TRBJ1-1, with 7 bases that match TRBD1. The CDR3 sequence is 13 residues long. CDR1 and CDR2 from the germline V gene are SGHRS and YFSETQ. V trimming: 6 bases; J trimming: 6 bases; junction bases outside the gene matches: 8. CDR3 DNA sequence: TGCGCCAGCAACATCGTCGGGACAGCTGAAGCTTTCTTT. Its protein is CASNIVGTAEAFF.

This clonotype occurred many times. J is TRBJ2-7 and V is TRBV7-2, with D perhaps TRBD1 (6 bases). Per the germline V gene, CDR1 is SGHTA and CDR2 is FQGNSA. V lost 3 bases, J lost 7 bases, and 10 bases lay in between. This CDR3 comprises 12 residues. The CDR3: CASSFTGYEQYF. CDR3 nucleotides: TGTGCCAGCAGCTTTACAGGGTATGAGCAGTACTTC.

The sample holds many counts of this clonotype. The J gene is TRBJ2-5, the V gene TRBV29-1; TRBD2 matches at 8 bases. With 7 bases clipped from V and 3 bases from J, the junction kept 7 bases outside the gene matches. The CDR3 has 13 residues. Germline-derived CDR1 and CDR2 are SQVTM and ANQGSEA. CDR3 residues: CSAGGGNEETQYF. The CDR3 coding sequence is TGCAGCGCCGGGGGGGGGAACGAAGAGACCCAGTACTTC.

This clonotype has a count of ten or more. The chain's CDR3 is CASSLEVGGDTEAFF. As DNA, the CDR3 is TGCGCCAGCAGCTTGGAGGTGGGAGGAGACACTGAAGCTTTCTTT. The J gene is TRBJ1-1, the V gene TRBV5-1, with unresolved D. There are 15 residues in the CDR3. Germline V gene lookup returns CDR1 SGHRS and CDR2 YFSETQ. V lost 0 bases and J lost 3, with 12 bases in between.

This clonotype was detected many times. The chain carries TRBV10-3 and TRBJ2-3, with TRBD2 identical over 7 bases. CDR1 ENHRY and CDR2 SYGVKD come from the germline V gene. The CDR3 extends over 18 amino acids. The junction had 14 bases not matched to a gene; V was cut back by 0 bases and J by 5 bases. The CDR3 nucleotides are TGTGCCATCAGTGAGTCGACGGACTGGCGGGGGTTTGTAGATACGCAGTATTTT. As protein: CAISESTDWRGFVDTQYF.

This clonotype showed up many times. The junction shows a germline mismatch at one end, possibly a read error. The V call is TRBV4-3, the J call TRBJ2-1, with a tentative D call TRBD2 (7 bases). The CDR3 is 11 residues long. The germline CDR1 and CDR2 sequences are LGHNA and YSLEER. CDR3 nucleotide sequence: TGCGCCAGCAGCCAACCCGGGGGGCCGGTCTTC. Encoded protein: CASSQPGGPVF.

In this sample, this clonotype turned up many times. This chain uses TRBV6-4 with TRBJ1-6; D uncertain. The CDR3 has 13 residues. V was cut by 0 bases and J by 7 bases, with 4 bases left in between. Germline V gene data show CDR1 as MRHNA and CDR2 as SNTAGT. The CDR3 sequence is CASSDSTNSPLHF. CDR3 DNA sequence: TGTGCCAGCAGTGACTCGACAAATTCACCCCTCCACTTT.

This clonotype was counted ten times or more. This chain connects TRBV6-6 to TRBJ2-1; tentatively, D is TRBD1 or TRBD2 (6 bases each). V was trimmed by 6 bases and J by 6 bases, leaving 15 bases between them. The CDR3 has 14 amino acids. Germline CDR1 MNHNY, CDR2 SVGAGI (reference sequence). The CDR3 DNA follows: TGTGCCAGCAGGGGGGGCCGGTATCCCAATGAGCAGTTCTTC. It codes for CASRGGRYPNEQFF.

J is TRBJ1-5 and V is TRBV12-3 or TRBV12-4; no definite D call. The CDR3 covers 15 residues. V lost 6 bases to trimming and J lost 3 bases, with 15 bases between them. The CDR3 here is CASSDWSGHNQPQHF. Here the CDR3 DNA reads TGTGCCAGCAGCGACTGGTCAGGCCACAATCAGCCCCAGCATTTT.

In this sample, this clonotype turned up many times. This chain joins TRBV7-9 and TRBJ1-4; D uncertain. The germline V and J ends were trimmed by 7 bases and 5 bases, with 14 bases remaining between them. CDR1 SEHNR and CDR2 FQNEAQ come from the germline V gene (reference sequence). The CDR3 is made up of 14 amino acids. The CDR3 DNA reads TGTGCCAGCACCTTTAGTCGGGAGAATGAAAAACTGTTTTTT. Protein product: CASTFSRENEKLFF.

This clonotype was counted at least ten times. The chain combines TRBV9 with TRBJ2-7, with 7 bases lining up with TRBD1. V was clipped by 2 bases and J by 0 bases; unmatched bases: 5. CDR1 is SGDLS, CDR2 YYNGEE, per germline. The CDR3 is made up of 15 amino acids. The CDR3 nucleotides are TGTGCCAGCAGCGTTACAACAGGGGCCTCCTACGAGCAGTACTTC. This translates into CASSVTTGASYEQYF.

This clonotype appeared many times. The chain combines TRBV9 with TRBJ1-1, with D unresolved. This CDR3 spans 11 amino acids. Germline V gives CDR1 SGDLS, CDR2 YYNGEE. V was cut by 5 bases and J by 3 bases, with 5 bases left in between. The CDR3 DNA sequence: TGTGCCAGCAGAACGGACACTGAAGCTTTCTTT. This encodes CASRTDTEAFF. Full variable domain (remainder filled in from reference TRBV9 and TRBJ1-1): DSGVTQTPKHLITATGQRVTLRCSPRSGDLSVYWYQQSLDQGLQFLIQYYNGEERAKGNILERFSAQQFPDLHSELNLSSLELGDSALYFCASRTDTEAFFGQGTRLTVV.

This clonotype was seen repeatedly, ten times or more. The chain is built from TRBV20-1 and TRBJ2-3; D might be TRBD1 or TRBD2, each matching 5 bases. The CDR3 contains 13 residues. CDR1 is DFQATT, CDR2 SNEGSKA, per germline (reference sequence). The ends were cut back, 6 bases at V and 9 bases at J, with 19 bases in the middle. In DNA form, the CDR3 reads TGCAGTGCCCTGAGGGGCCTTGACGCCACGCAGTATTTT. This codes for CSALRGLDATQYF.

This clonotype was seen ten or more times. The rearrangement joins TRBV6-5 to TRBJ2-1, with D perhaps matching TRBD1 or TRBD2 (5 bases each). The CDR3 spans 15 residues. V lost 1 base to trimming and J lost 3 bases, with 10 bases between them. Germline CDR1 is MNHEY and CDR2 is SVGAGI. This chain's CDR3 is CASSYFSGGYNEQFF. In DNA form, the CDR3 reads TGTGCCAGCAGTTACTTCTCTGGGGGCTACAATGAGCAGTTCTTC.

In this sample, this clonotype turned up many times. The chain combines TRBV5-1 with TRBJ2-7; D not certain. The germline V and J ends were trimmed by 1 base and 1 base, with 6 bases remaining between them. This CDR3 is 13 amino acids long. CDR1 SGHRS and CDR2 YFSETQ come from the germline V gene. The DNA of the CDR3 is TGCGCCAGCAGCTTGATAGGTTCCTACGAGCAGTACTTC. Translation gives CASSLIGSYEQYF.

This clonotype was recorded many times. The J gene is TRBJ2-1, the V gene TRBV2; D is unresolved. V was trimmed by 4 bases and J by 1 base, leaving 2 bases between them. The CDR3 covers 12 residues. The germline gives CDR1 SNHLY, CDR2 FYNNEI. CDR3 sequence: CASSVSYNEQFF. CDR3 coding DNA: TGTGCCAGCAGTGTTTCCTACAATGAGCAGTTCTTC.

The V and J genes are TRBV28 and TRBJ1-2; 8 nucleotides align to TRBD1. Looked up from germline, CDR1 is MDHEN and CDR2 is SYDVKM. This CDR3 comprises 14 residues. Germline trimming cut 5 bases from V and 8 bases from J; bases unmatched to any gene: 10. This chain's CDR3 is CASSAAGRGQGYTF. CDR3 coding DNA: TGTGCCAGCAGTGCCGCTGGCAGGGGGCAGGGCTACACCTTC.

This clonotype was seen repeatedly, ten times or more. The chain joins TRBV29-1 to TRBJ2-5, with D perhaps TRBD2 (7 bases). The CDR3 totals 16 residues. Germline loops: CDR1 SQVTM, CDR2 ANQGSEA. Trimming stripped 2 bases from V and 1 base from J, with 17 bases between. The CDR3 region has the DNA TGCAGCGTTGAAAAAGGGCAGGGGAGGGGCCAAGAGACCCAGTACTTC. Protein: CSVEKGQGRGQETQYF.

The sample holds many counts of this clonotype. This chain connects TRBV28 to TRBJ2-7; no clear D. This CDR3 spans 16 amino acids. CDR1 and CDR2 from the germline V gene are MDHEN and SYDVKM. V was pared by 6 bases and J by 0 bases, with 18 bases between. In DNA form, the CDR3 reads TGTGCCAGCAGCCAACCACCGCGTTATCCCTCCTACGAGCAGTACTTC. This codes for CASSQPPRYPSYEQYF.

The chain recombines TRBV20-1 with TRBJ2-5; perhaps D is TRBD1 or TRBD2 (5 bases each). Germline CDR1 and CDR2: DFQATT and SNEGSKA (reference sequence). The CDR3 runs to 14 residues. V was clipped by 5 bases and J by 7 bases, with 20 bases between them. CDR3 bases: TGCAGTGCTCCCTCCGGGACCCCTACAGGGACCCAGTACTTC. Protein product: CSAPSGTPTGTQYF.

The sample holds many counts of this clonotype. The chain links TRBV5-1 to TRBJ2-5, with TRBD1 identical over 8 bases. The CDR3 spans 14 residues. V gave up 0 bases and J gave up 5 bases; unmatched junction bases: 3. The germline V gene encodes CDR1 SGHRS and CDR2 YFSETQ. The CDR3 region is CASSLAGGEETQYF. The CDR3 bases are TGCGCCAGCAGCTTGGCAGGGGGCGAGGAGACCCAGTACTTC.

In its sample, this clonotype is medium-sized. The chain has TRBV27 and TRBJ1-6; the D gene is possibly TRBD1 (5 bases). Per the germline V gene, CDR1 is MNHEY and CDR2 is SMNVEV (reference sequence). Trimming left V 5 bases short and J 9 bases short, with 20 bases between. This CDR3 contains 16 residues. This CDR3 is CASSPPKDSYPSPLHF. In DNA form, the CDR3 reads TGTGCCAGCAGTCCACCAAAAGACAGCTACCCTTCACCCCTCCACTTT.

This clonotype was counted ten times or more. This chain connects TRBV20-1 to TRBJ2-7; D unclear. Germline CDR1 and CDR2: DFQATT and SNEGSKA (reference sequence). Trimming removed 3 bases at V and 5 bases at J, with 11 bases between. CDR3 length: 12 residues. The CDR3 region has the DNA TGCAGTGCTAGTAAGGGCATGAACGAGCAGTACTTC. Translated, it gives CSASKGMNEQYF.